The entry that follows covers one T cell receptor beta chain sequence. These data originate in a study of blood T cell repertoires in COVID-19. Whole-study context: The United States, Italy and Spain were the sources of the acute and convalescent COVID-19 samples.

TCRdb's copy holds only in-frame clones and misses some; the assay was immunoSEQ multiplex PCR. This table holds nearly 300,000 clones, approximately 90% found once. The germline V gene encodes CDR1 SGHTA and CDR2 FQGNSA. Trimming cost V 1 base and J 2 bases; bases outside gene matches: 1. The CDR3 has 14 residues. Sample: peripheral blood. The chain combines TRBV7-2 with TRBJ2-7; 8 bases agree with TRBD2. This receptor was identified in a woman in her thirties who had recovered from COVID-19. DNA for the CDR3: TGTGCCAGCAGCTTAGACGGGGGGGCCTACGAGCAGTACTTC. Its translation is CASSLDGGAYEQYF.